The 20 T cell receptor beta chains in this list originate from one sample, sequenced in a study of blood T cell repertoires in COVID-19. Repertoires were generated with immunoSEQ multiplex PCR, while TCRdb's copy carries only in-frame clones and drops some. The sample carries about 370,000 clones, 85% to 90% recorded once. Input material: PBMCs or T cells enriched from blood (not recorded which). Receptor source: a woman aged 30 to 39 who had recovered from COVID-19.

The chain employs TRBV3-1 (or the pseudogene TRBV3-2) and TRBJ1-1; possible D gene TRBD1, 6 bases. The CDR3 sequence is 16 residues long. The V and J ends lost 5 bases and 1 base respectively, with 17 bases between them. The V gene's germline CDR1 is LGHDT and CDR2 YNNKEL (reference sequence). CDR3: CASSSRGGAGNTEAFF. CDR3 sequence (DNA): TGTGCCAGCAGCTCCCGGGGGGGGGCCGGGAACACTGAAGCTTTCTTT.

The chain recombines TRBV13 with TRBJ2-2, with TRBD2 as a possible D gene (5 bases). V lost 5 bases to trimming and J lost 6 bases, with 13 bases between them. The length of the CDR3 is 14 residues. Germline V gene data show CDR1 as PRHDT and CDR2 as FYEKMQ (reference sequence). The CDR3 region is CASSPGTYPGELFF. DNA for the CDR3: TGTGCCAGCAGCCCGGGAACCTATCCCGGGGAGCTGTTTTTT.

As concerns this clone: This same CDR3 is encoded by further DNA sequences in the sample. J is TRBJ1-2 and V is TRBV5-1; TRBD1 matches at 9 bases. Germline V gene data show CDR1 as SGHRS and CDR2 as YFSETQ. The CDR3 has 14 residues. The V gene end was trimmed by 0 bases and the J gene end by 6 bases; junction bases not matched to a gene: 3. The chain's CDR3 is CASSLAQGADGYTF. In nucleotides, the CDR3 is TGCGCCAGCAGCTTGGCACAGGGGGCGGATGGCTACACCTTC.

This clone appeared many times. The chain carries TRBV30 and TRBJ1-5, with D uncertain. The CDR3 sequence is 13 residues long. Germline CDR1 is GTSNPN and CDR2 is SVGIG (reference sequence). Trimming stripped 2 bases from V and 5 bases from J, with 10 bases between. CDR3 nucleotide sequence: TGTGCCTGGAGTATCTCTTTCGATCAGCCCCAGCATTTT. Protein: CAWSISFDQPQHF. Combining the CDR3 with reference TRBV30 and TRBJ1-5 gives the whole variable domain SQTIHQWPATLVQPVGSPLSLECTVEGTSNPNLYWYRQAAGRGLQLLFYSVGIGQISSEVPQNLSASRPQDRQFILSSKKLLLSDSGFYLCAWSISFDQPQHFGDGTRLSIL.

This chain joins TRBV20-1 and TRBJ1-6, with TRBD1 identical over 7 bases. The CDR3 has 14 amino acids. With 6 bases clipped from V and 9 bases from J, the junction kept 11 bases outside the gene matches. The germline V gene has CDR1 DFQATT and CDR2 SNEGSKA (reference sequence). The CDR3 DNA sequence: TGCAGTGCCAGTACGACAGGGAGAGGTTCACCCCTCCACTTT. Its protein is CSASTTGRGSPLHF.

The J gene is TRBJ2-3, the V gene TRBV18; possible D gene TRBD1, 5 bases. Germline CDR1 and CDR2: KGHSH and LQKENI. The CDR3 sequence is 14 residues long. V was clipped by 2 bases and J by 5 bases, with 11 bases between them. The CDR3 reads CASSPESQGDTQYF. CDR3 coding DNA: TGTGCCAGCTCACCAGAGTCTCAGGGAGATACGCAGTATTTT.

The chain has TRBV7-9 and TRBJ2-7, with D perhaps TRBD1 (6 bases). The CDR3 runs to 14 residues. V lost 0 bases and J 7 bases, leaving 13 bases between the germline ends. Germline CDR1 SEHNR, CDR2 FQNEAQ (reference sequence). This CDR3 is CASSLASGQKEQYF. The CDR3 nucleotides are TGTGCCAGCAGCTTAGCGTCGGGACAAAAGGAGCAGTACTTC.

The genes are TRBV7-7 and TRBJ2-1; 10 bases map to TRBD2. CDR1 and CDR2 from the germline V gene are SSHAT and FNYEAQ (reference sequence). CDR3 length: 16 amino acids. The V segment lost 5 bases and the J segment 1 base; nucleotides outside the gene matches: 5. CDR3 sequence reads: CASSPRTSGSYNEQFF. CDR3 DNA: TGTGCCAGCAGCCCAAGGACTAGCGGATCCTACAATGAGCAGTTCTTC.

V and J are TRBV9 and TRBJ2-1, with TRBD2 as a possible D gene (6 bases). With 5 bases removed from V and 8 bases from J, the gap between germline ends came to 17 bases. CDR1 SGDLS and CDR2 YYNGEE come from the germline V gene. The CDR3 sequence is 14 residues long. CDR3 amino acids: CASSAGRRVDEQFF. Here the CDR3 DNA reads TGTGCCAGCAGTGCTGGACGGAGGGTCGATGAGCAGTTCTTC.

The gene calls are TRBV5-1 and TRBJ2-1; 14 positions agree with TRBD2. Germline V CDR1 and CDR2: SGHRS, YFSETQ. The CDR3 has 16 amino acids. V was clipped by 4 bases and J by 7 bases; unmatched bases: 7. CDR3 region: CASSPTSGGAPNEQFF. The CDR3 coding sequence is TGCGCCAGCAGCCCGACTAGCGGGGGGGCCCCGAATGAGCAGTTCTTC.

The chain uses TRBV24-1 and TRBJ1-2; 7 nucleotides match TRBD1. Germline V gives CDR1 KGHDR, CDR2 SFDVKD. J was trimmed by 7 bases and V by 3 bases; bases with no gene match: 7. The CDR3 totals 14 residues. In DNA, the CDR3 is TGTGCCACCAGTGATGTTGACAGGGTGGGTGGCTACACCTTC. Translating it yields CATSDVDRVGGYTF.

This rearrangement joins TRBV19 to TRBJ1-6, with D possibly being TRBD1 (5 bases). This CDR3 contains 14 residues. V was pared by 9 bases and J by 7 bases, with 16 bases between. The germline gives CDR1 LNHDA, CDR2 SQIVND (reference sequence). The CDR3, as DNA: TGTGCCAGCTCGAAGACAGAGACAAATTCACCCCTCCACTTT. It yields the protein CASSKTETNSPLHF.

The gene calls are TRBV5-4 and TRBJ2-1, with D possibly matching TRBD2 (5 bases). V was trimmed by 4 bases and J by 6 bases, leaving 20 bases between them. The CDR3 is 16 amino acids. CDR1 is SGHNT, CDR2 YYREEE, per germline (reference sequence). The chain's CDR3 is CASSSKQIPAGNEQFF. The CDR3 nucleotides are TGTGCCAGCAGCAGTAAACAGATACCGGCGGGCAATGAGCAGTTCTTC.

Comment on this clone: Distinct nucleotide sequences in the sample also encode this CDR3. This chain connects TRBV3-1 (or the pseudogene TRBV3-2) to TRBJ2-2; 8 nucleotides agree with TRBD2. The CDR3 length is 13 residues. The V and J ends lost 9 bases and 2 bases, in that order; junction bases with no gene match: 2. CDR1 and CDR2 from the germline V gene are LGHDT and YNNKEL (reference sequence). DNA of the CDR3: TGTGCCAGTAGCGGGACTAACACCGGGGAGCTGTTTTTT. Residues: CASSGTNTGELFF.

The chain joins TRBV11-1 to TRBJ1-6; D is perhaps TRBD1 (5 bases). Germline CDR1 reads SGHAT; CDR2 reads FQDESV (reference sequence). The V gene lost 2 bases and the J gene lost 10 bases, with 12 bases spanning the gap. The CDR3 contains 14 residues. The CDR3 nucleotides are TGTGCCAGCAGCTTACCGATTACAGGCTCACCCCTCCACTTT. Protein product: CASSLPITGSPLHF.

CDR3 bases: TGTGCCAGTAGCACTAAAGGGAACACCGGGGAGCTGTTTTTT. Translating it yields CASSTKGNTGELFF. V is TRBV19 and J is TRBJ2-2; D uncertain. V shed 6 bases and J shed 1 base, with 9 bases lying between them. The CDR3 has 14 residues. Germline-derived CDR1 and CDR2 are LNHDA and SQIVND (reference sequence).

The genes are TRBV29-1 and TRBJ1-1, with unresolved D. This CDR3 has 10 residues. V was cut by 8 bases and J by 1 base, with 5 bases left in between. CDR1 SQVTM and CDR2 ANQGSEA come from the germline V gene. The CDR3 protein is CSWRNTEAFF. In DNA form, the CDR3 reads TGCAGCTGGAGGAACACTGAAGCTTTCTTT.

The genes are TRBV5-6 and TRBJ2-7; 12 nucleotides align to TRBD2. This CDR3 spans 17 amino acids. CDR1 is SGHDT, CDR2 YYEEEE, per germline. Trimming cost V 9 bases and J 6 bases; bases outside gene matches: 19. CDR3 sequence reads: CATEFGGRTSGTGEQYF. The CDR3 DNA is TGTGCCACCGAGTTTGGGGGGAGGACTAGCGGGACTGGCGAGCAGTACTTC.

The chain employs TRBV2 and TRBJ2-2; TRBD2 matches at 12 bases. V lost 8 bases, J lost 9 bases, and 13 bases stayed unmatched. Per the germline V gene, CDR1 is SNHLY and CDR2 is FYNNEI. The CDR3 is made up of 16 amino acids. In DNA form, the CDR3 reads TGTGCCAGCCAGAAGGGCCTAGCGGGGGGGCTAAGGGAGCTGTTTTTT. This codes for CASQKGLAGGLRELFF. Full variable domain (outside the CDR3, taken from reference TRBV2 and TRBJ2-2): EPEVTQTPSHQVTQMGQEVILRCVPISNHLYFYWYRQILGQKVEFLVSFYNNEISEKSEIFDDQFSVERPDGSNFTLKIRSTKLEDSAMYFCASQKGLAGGLRELFFGEGSRLTVL.

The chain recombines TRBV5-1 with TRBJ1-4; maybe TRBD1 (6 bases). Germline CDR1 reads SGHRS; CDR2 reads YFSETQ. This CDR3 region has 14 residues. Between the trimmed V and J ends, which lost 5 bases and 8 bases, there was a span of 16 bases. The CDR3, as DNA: TGCGCCAGCAGTGACACAGGGTCAGGCGAAAAACTGTTTTTT. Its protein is CASSDTGSGEKLFF. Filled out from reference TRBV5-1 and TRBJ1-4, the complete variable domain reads KAGVTQTPRYLIKTRGQQVTLSCSPISGHRSVSWYQQTPGQGLQFLFEYFSETQRNKGNFPGRFSGRQFSNSRSEMNVSTLELGDSALYLCASSDTGSGEKLFFGSGTQLSVL.